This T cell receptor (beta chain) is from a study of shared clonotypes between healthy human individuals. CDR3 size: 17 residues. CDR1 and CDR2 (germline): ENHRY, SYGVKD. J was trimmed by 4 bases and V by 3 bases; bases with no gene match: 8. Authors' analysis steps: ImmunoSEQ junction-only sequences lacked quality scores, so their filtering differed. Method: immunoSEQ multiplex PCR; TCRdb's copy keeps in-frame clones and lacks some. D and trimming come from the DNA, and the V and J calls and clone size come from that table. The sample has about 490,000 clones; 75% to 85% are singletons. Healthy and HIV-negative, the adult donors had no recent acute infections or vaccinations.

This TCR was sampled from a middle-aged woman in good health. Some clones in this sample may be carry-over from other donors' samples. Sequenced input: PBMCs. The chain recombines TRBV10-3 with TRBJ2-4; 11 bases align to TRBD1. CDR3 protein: CAISDGWGQGVKNIQYF. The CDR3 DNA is TGTGCCATCAGTGACGGCTGGGGACAGGGGGTTAAAAACATTCAGTACTTC.